The rows below give T cell receptor beta chains drawn from one sample of a study of T cell repertoires in cytomegalovirus infection. These receptors have no known antigen. One entry per CDR3 protein results from TCRdb running MiXCR on the reads. The profile shows roughly 78,000 distinct CDR3 sequences, 40% of them singletons. The sample was CD8+ T cells from cultured PBMCs, taken from culture after CMV antigen stimulation. These receptors came from a human donor in good health (CMV status not recorded). Some clones in this sample may be carry-over from other donors' samples. Both conserved end residues are part of each CDR3. D genes are given only for firm matches. Expanded clones get a size class; other rows say once, few or many, or leave the size out.

J,size,D,V,DNA,CDR3
TRBJ1-1,few,-,TRBV7-2,TGTGCCAGCAGCCCGAACCGGGGGGCTGTAAACACTGAAGCTTTCTTT,CASSPNRGAVNTEAFF
TRBJ2-1,few,TRBD2,TRBV7-2,TGTGCCAGCAGCTTAGTTCCGGGGGGGGTCTCCTACAATGAGCAGTTCTTC,CASSLVPGGVSYNEQFF
TRBJ2-5,-,-,TRBV4-3,TGCGCCAGCAGCCAGGTTTACATTCAGGGTCGGGCGCCAACGGAGGAGACCCAGTACTTC,CASSQVYIQGRAPTEETQYF
TRBJ1-2,few,-,TRBV5-6,TGTGCCAGCAGCGTGGGACTTAGTGGCTACACCTTC,CASSVGLSGYTF
TRBJ2-1,few,TRBD1,TRBV7-9,TGTGCCAGCAGCCCTAGTAGGGGGCTCAATGAGCAGTTCTTC,CASSPSRGLNEQFF
TRBJ1-2,-,TRBD1,TRBV7-9,TGTGCCAGCAGCTTAGGGACAGGGGACCGTGGCTACACCTTC,CASSLGTGDRGYTF
TRBJ2-1,-,TRBD2,TRBV6-6,TGTGCCAGCGCCGCGGGGGGGGACAATGAGCAGTTCTTC,CASAAGGDNEQFF
TRBJ2-1,many,TRBD2,TRBV7-2,TGTGCCAGCAGCTTGAGCGGGGTCTACAATGAGCAGTTCTTC,CASSLSGVYNEQFF
TRBJ2-5,few,-,TRBV12-3/TRBV12-4,TGTGCCAGCAGTTTTAATTTGGTAGCCTACCAAGAGACCCAGTACTTC,CASSFNLVAYQETQYF
TRBJ1-2,-,-,TRBV13,TGTGCCAGCAGCGAAAGACTCACCCCTAACTATGGCTACACCTTC,CASSERLTPNYGYTF
TRBJ2-7,-,-,TRBV29-1,TGCAGCGTTGCCGGATCAAACTACGAGCAGTACTTC,CSVAGSNYEQYF
TRBJ1-1,few,TRBD1,TRBV6-6,TGTGCCAGCAGTTCCCGAGGGAGGGGGCTCAACACTGAAGCTTTCTTT,CASSSRGRGLNTEAFF
TRBJ2-7,-,-,TRBV5-4,TGTGCCAGCAGCTCCCGACCATTCGGGAGCTCCTACGAGCAGTACTTC,CASSSRPFGSSYEQYF
TRBJ2-1,-,TRBD2,TRBV28,TGTGCCAGCAGTTTGGTAGCGGGGGGGACCTACAATGAGCAGTTCTTC,CASSLVAGGTYNEQFF
TRBJ2-2,-,TRBD2,TRBV11-2,TGTGCCAGCAGCGTCCCGGGACTAGAATCCGGGGAGCTGTTTTTT,CASSVPGLESGELFF
TRBJ2-6,few,-,TRBV10-3,TGTGCCATCAGTGATGACAGGGAGGTCCTCTCCGGGGCCAACGTCCTGACTTTC,CAISDDREVLSGANVLTF
TRBJ2-7,-,-,TRBV7-2,TGTGCCAGCAGCTATGGGAGCGAGCAGTACTTC,CASSYGSEQYF
TRBJ1-1,-,-,TRBV7-2,TGTGCCAGCAGCTCAGGAGTGCCGCACACTGAAGCTTTCTTT,CASSSGVPHTEAFF
TRBJ2-3,-,-,TRBV7-8,TGTGCCAGCAGCCCCGAACCAGAAACGCAGTATTTT,CASSPEPETQYF
TRBJ2-7,few,-,TRBV7-9,TGTGCCAGCAGCTTAAACGGACCTCCTAGGGAGCAGTACTTC,CASSLNGPPREQYF
TRBJ2-3,few,TRBD2,TRBV7-2,TGTGCCAGCAGCCCGACTGGACTAGCGGGGGCCACAGATACGCAGTATTTT,CASSPTGLAGATDTQYF
TRBJ1-2,-,-,TRBV13,TGTGCCAGCAGCTTAGGTCTTGGTCAGGGCTACACCTTC,CASSLGLGQGYTF
TRBJ2-7,medium-sized,-,TRBV7-2,TGTGCCAGCAGCTTGGGTAGTTGGAACGAGCAGTACTTC,CASSLGSWNEQYF
TRBJ1-6,-,TRBD1,TRBV4-1,TGCGCCAGCAGCCATGGACAGGACTCCTATAATTCACCCCTCCACTTT,CASSHGQDSYNSPLHF
TRBJ1-6,few,-,TRBV6-1,TGTGCCAGCAGTCTCACGTTTTCAGAGGGTTCACCCCTCCACTTT,CASSLTFSEGSPLHF
TRBJ2-7,-,TRBD2,TRBV7-4,TGTGCCAGCAGCCCCGGGGGGGGGACCTACGAGCAGTACTTC,CASSPGGGTYEQYF
TRBJ2-7,few,TRBD2,TRBV20-1,TGCAGTGCTAGAGAACCTCGGGAAGCGGGATCTAACTACGAGCAGTACTTC,CSAREPREAGSNYEQYF
TRBJ2-7,once,TRBD2,TRBV7-3,TGTGCCAGCAGCCCCACGGGAGGTAGCCCCTACGAGCAGTACTTC,CASSPTGGSPYEQYF
TRBJ1-5,once,-,TRBV3-1,TGTGCCAGCAGCCAAGACCCCAGTAGCAATCAGCCCCAGCATTTT,CASSQDPSSNQPQHF
TRBJ2-7,-,-,TRBV7-9,TGTGCCAGCAGCTTAGGAGGACGGATCCCCCTCTACGAGCAGTACTTC,CASSLGGRIPLYEQYF
TRBJ2-5,many,TRBD2,TRBV7-8,TGTGCCAGCAGCTTAGGTAGCGGGGTGGCCAACCAAGAGACCCAGTACTTC,CASSLGSGVANQETQYF
TRBJ2-7,-,-,TRBV12-5,TGTGCTAGTGGTTGGGGCACGGGGGCGGCCTACGAGCAGTACTTC,CASGWGTGAAYEQYF
TRBJ2-5,-,-,TRBV20-1,TGCAGTGCTAGAGATGGGTCGGGGAGCCATCAAGAGACCCAGTACTTC,CSARDGSGSHQETQYF
TRBJ1-5,-,-,TRBV19,TGTGCCAGTAGTATATTAACAGGGAGGTATCAGCCCCAGCATTTT,CASSILTGRYQPQHF
TRBJ1-2,many,-,TRBV7-9,TGTGCCAGCAGCACCTCGGGCGCCTCGTATGGCTACACCTTC,CASSTSGASYGYTF
TRBJ1-1,many,TRBD1,TRBV7-6,TGTGCCAGCAGCTTAGCGGACAGGGCTAGCACTGAAGCTTTCTTT,CASSLADRASTEAFF
TRBJ2-1,few,-,TRBV7-6,TGTGCCAGCAGCTTGGGTGGGGCCTCCTACAATGAGCAGTTCTTC,CASSLGGASYNEQFF
TRBJ1-5,-,-,TRBV10-3,TGTGCCATCAGTGAGGCCGGGAGTCAGCCCCAGCATTTT,CAISEAGSQPQHF
TRBJ2-5,-,TRBD2,TRBV11-2,TGTGCCAGCAGCCCCTGGTCTAGCGGGGAGCAAGAGACCCAGTACTTC,CASSPWSSGEQETQYF
TRBJ2-5,once,TRBD1,TRBV6-6,TGTGCCAGCATGGCAGTACAGGGGTACCAAGAGACCCAGTACTTC,CASMAVQGYQETQYF
TRBJ2-3,-,-,TRBV5-4,TGTGCCAGCAGCTTGACGCCGGGGGTCACAGATACGCAGTATTTT,CASSLTPGVTDTQYF
TRBJ2-7,-,-,TRBV29-1,TGCAGCGTGGATTTAGGGGGATTCAACGAGCAGTACTTC,CSVDLGGFNEQYF
TRBJ2-3,-,-,TRBV9,TGTGCCAGCAGCGTAGAGAGAACGTGGACGTCTAGCACAGATACGCAGTATTTT,CASSVERTWTSSTDTQYF
TRBJ2-1,few,-,TRBV29-1,TGCAGCGTTGAAGGTGGGACTCAACCTCGAGATGAGCAGTTCTTC,CSVEGGTQPRDEQFF
TRBJ1-4,-,-,TRBV7-8,TGTGCCAGCAGCCCAGAGGGGCTTGGTGATGAAAAACTGTTTTTT,CASSPEGLGDEKLFF
TRBJ1-1,many,-,TRBV7-8,TGTGCCAGCAGCTTAGCAGGGATGAACACTGAAGCTTTCTTT,CASSLAGMNTEAFF
TRBJ1-1,few,-,TRBV7-9,TGTGCCAGCAGCTTAGGGCACGGTGGCACTGAAGCTTTCTTT,CASSLGHGGTEAFF
TRBJ2-3,few,-,TRBV7-3,TGTGCCAGCAGCGACACAGGAGGTAGCACAGATACGCAGTATTTT,CASSDTGGSTDTQYF
TRBJ1-1,-,-,TRBV19,TGTGCCAGTAGTATCCGGGACCCTTCTGAAGCTTTCTTT,CASSIRDPSEAFF
TRBJ2-3,few,TRBD2,TRBV6-4,TGTGCCAGCAGCTTAGCGGGGGAAGGGACAGATACGCAGTATTTT,CASSLAGEGTDTQYF
TRBJ2-7,-,-,TRBV6-2/TRBV6-3,TGTGCCAGCAGCGAGGGTGGAGGGGGCTCCTACGAGCAGTACTTC,CASSEGGGGSYEQYF
TRBJ2-1,-,-,TRBV6-1,TGTGCCAGCAAGATCTCCCTCCTGCAAGAGCAGTTCTTC,CASKISLLQEQFF
TRBJ2-3,-,-,TRBV12-3/TRBV12-4,TGTGCCAGCAGTTTTAAGGGAAAACGTAGCACAGATACGCAGTATTTT,CASSFKGKRSTDTQYF